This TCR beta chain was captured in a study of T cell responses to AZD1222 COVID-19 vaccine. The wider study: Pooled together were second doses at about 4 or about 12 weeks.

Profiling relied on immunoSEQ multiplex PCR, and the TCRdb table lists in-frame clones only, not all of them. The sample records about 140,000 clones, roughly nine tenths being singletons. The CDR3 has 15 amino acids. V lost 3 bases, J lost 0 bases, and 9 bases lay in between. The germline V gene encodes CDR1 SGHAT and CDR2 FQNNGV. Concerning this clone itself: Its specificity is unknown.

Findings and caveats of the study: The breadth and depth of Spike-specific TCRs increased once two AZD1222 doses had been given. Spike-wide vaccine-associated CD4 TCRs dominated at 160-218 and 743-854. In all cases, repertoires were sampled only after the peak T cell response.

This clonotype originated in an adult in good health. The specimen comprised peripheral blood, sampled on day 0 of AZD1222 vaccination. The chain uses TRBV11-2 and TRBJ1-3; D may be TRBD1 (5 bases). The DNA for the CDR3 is TGTGCCAGCAGCTTGTCCGACAGCTCTGGAAACACCATATATTTT. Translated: CASSLSDSSGNTIYF.